One sample yielded the 17 T cell receptor beta chains listed below, sequenced in a study of CD8 T cells in Susac syndrome. Random hexamers were used to reverse transcribe the RNA input (roughly 0.5 to 1 ug). From the immunoSEQ multiplex PCR reads, TCRdb called clonotypes with MiXCR, one entry per CDR3 protein. The sample contains roughly 80,000 distinct CDR3 sequences, roughly 94% of which appear only once. The sequencing sample was made of CD8+ T cells from PBMCs. These receptors originate from a human donor with Susac syndrome.

The V gene is TRBV10-3, the J gene TRBJ2-5; D not certain. V was shortened by 6 bases and J by 0 bases, with 5 bases between the two germline ends. Germline V CDR1 and CDR2: ENHRY, SYGVKD. The CDR3 length is 12 residues. CDR3 region: CAISQDQETQYF. CDR3 bases: TGTGCCATCAGCCAGGACCAAGAGACCCAGTACTTC.

The rearrangement uses TRBV27 and TRBJ1-2, with 7 positions matching TRBD1. The CDR3 contains 14 residues. Germline trimming cut 6 bases from V and 1 base from J; bases unmatched to any gene: 5. The germline CDR1 and CDR2 sequences are MNHEY and SMNVEV (reference sequence). CDR3 amino acids: CASRPGQFNYGYTF. CDR3 coding DNA: TGTGCCAGCAGGCCGGGACAGTTTAACTATGGCTACACCTTC.

The chain links TRBV14 to TRBJ2-2, with unresolved D. CDR3 length: 13 amino acids. V was clipped by 3 bases and J by 4 bases, with 6 bases between them. Germline lookup yields CDR1 SGHDN and CDR2 FVKESK. CDR3 nucleotides: TGTGCCAGCAGCCACAGGTTCACCGGGGAGCTGTTTTTT. As protein: CASSHRFTGELFF. Full variable domain (rest looked up from reference TRBV14 and TRBJ2-2): EAGVTQFPSHSVIEKGQTVTLRCDPISGHDNLYWYRRVMGKEIKFLLHFVKESKQDESGMPNNRFLAERTGGTYSTLKVQPAELEDSGVYFCASSHRFTGELFFGEGSRLTVL.

CDR3: CSATRERSSYNEQFF. In nucleotides, the CDR3 is TGCAGTGCTACCCGTGAGCGAAGCTCCTACAATGAGCAGTTCTTC. This chain uses TRBV20-1 with TRBJ2-1; D gene ambiguous. Trimming removed 4 bases from V and 0 bases from J, with 13 bases in between. CDR1 DFQATT and CDR2 SNEGSKA come from the germline V gene (reference sequence). This CDR3 is 15 amino acids long.

This chain uses TRBV20-1 with TRBJ2-1; D uncertain. Germline-derived CDR1 and CDR2 are DFQATT and SNEGSKA (reference sequence). The CDR3 is 14 residues long. Trimming took off 0 bases at V and 6 bases at J, with 12 bases between the two ends. CDR3: CSARDIWQVNEQFF. As DNA, the CDR3 is TGCAGTGCTAGAGATATATGGCAGGTCAATGAGCAGTTCTTC.

This clonotype was recorded only once. This sequence joins TRBV29-1 and TRBJ2-3; D is possibly TRBD1 or TRBD2 (5 bases each). The CDR3 length is 15 residues. Germline assignment: CDR1 SQVTM and CDR2 ANQGSEA. V lost 0 bases to trimming and J lost 6 bases, with 16 bases between them. CDR3 sequence reads: CSVEDRGPIRDTQYF. The DNA of the CDR3 is TGCAGCGTTGAAGATAGGGGACCGATAAGGGATACGCAGTATTTT.

This clonotype was counted a single time. This chain joins TRBV12-3 or TRBV12-4 and TRBJ2-3; maybe TRBD2 (6 bases). The CDR3 spans 15 residues. V shed 6 bases and J shed 1 base, with 14 bases lying between them. CDR3 bases: TGTGCCAGCAGAGGGGACTTAGGGGGCACAGATACGCAGTATTTT. It encodes CASRGDLGGTDTQYF.

The chain combines TRBV10-1 with TRBJ1-4, with D uncertain. Germline CDR1 reads WNHNN; CDR2 reads SYGVQD (reference sequence). The ends were cut back, 3 bases at V and 6 bases at J, with 11 bases in the middle. This CDR3 comprises 14 residues. The CDR3 loop is CASSEPVWDEKLFF. The CDR3 nucleotides read TGCGCCAGCAGTGAACCGGTATGGGATGAAAAACTGTTTTTT.

This clonotype was recorded only once. V and J are TRBV7-6 and TRBJ2-7; D tentatively fits TRBD1 or TRBD2 (7 bases each). Trimming took 3 bases from V and 6 from J, leaving 12 bases between them. CDR3 length equals 13 residues. Germline values: CDR1 SGHVS, CDR2 FNYEAQ. The CDR3 nucleotides read TGTGCCAGCAGCTTCAGGGGGGGACGCGAGCAGTACTTC. Its protein product is CASSFRGGREQYF.

The J gene is TRBJ2-2, the V gene TRBV27; D not resolved. The V gene's germline CDR1 is MNHEY and CDR2 SMNVEV (reference sequence). With 8 bases removed from V and 0 bases from J, the gap between germline ends came to 7 bases. This CDR3 is 13 amino acids long. The CDR3 region has the DNA TGTGCCAGCCTTTACGCGAACACCGGGGAGCTGTTTTTT. Translating gives CASLYANTGELFF.

The chain combines TRBV19 with TRBJ1-2; D uncertain. Trimming took 5 bases from V and 6 from J, leaving 19 bases between them. This CDR3 contains 15 residues. Germline V gene data show CDR1 as LNHDA and CDR2 as SQIVND (reference sequence). As DNA, the CDR3 is TGTGCCAGTAGTTACTCGGCCGTAGGCAATAATGGCTACACCTTC. Translation gives CASSYSAVGNNGYTF.

The CDR3 coding sequence is TGTGCCAGCAGTGACAGGCGGGGGACCTACACCTTC. Protein sequence: CASSDRRGTYTF. The V gene is TRBV2, the J gene TRBJ1-2; tentatively, D is TRBD1 (5 bases). Germline V lookup: CDR1 SNHLY, CDR2 FYNNEI. Trimming removed 3 bases at V and 10 bases at J, with 12 bases between. This CDR3 has 12 amino acids.

This clonotype appeared once. The chain employs TRBV9 and TRBJ1-2; D may be TRBD1 (5 bases). The CDR3 runs to 13 residues. Germline loops: CDR1 SGDLS, CDR2 YYNGEE. V was shortened by 0 bases and J by 8 bases, with 11 bases between the two germline ends. The CDR3 loop is CASSVAAEGGYTF. CDR3 DNA: TGTGCCAGCAGCGTAGCGGCGGAGGGGGGCTACACCTTC. The variable domain in full, with the rest retrieved from reference TRBV9 and TRBJ1-2, is DSGVTQTPKHLITATGQRVTLRCSPRSGDLSVYWYQQSLDQGLQFLIQYYNGEERAKGNILERFSAQQFPDLHSELNLSSLELGDSALYFCASSVAAEGGYTFGSGTRLTVV.

This chain uses TRBV19 with TRBJ1-5; 8 bases match TRBD1. Germline V gene sequence: CDR1 LNHDA, CDR2 SQIVND (reference sequence). CDR3 length: 16 residues. V was pared by 4 bases and J by 3 bases, with 8 bases of the junction left unmatched. The chain's CDR3 is CASSTSTGAFNQPQHF. For the CDR3, the DNA is TGTGCCAGTAGTACCTCGACAGGGGCCTTCAATCAGCCCCAGCATTTT.

The chain couples TRBV6-5 to TRBJ1-4; the D is unclear. This CDR3 contains 11 residues. Germline CDR1 is MNHEY and CDR2 is SVGAGI. V lost 6 bases and J 8 bases, leaving 7 bases between the germline ends. The CDR3 loop is CASRTGEKLFF. The DNA of the CDR3 is TGTGCCAGCAGGACGGGGGAAAAACTGTTTTTT.

This chain joins TRBV12-5 and TRBJ1-1, with D possibly TRBD1 on 6 matching bases. This CDR3 has 15 amino acids. Trimming cost V 1 base and J 5 bases, with 14 bases left between them. Per the germline V gene, CDR1 is LGHNT and CDR2 is FRNRAP. CDR3 sequence reads: CASGLDTGKATEAFF. Written as DNA, the CDR3 is TGTGCTAGTGGTTTGGATACAGGGAAGGCGACTGAAGCTTTCTTT.

The chain has TRBV28 and TRBJ2-3; D is uncertain. Germline CDR1 MDHEN, CDR2 SYDVKM. The CDR3 has 15 amino acids. V was pared by 5 bases and J by 2 bases, with 14 bases between. CDR3 protein: CASSVPLQLTDTQYF. CDR3 coding DNA: TGTGCCAGCAGTGTGCCCCTCCAACTCACAGATACGCAGTATTTT.